Shown below are 20 T cell receptor beta chains from a single sample sequenced in a study of T cells expressing NK-cell markers. One entry per CDR3 protein, without DNA, is what TCRdb gives after re-calling the 5' RACE reads. Its table lists around 110,000 distinct CDR3 sequences. The source material was blood T cells: a sorted CD56 or NKG2C T cell subset, CD4+ or CD8+ T cells, or bulk PBMC T cells (not recorded which). These receptors came from a woman between 18 and 70 years old in good health.

This rearrangement joins TRBV30 to TRBJ2-2; the TCRdb call, TRBD1, lacks DNA for checking. There are 14 residues in the CDR3. The germline V gene has CDR1 GTSNPN and CDR2 SVGIG (reference sequence). CDR3 residues: CAWMRQRGDGELFF.

The chain uses TRBV7-8 and TRBJ2-7; TCRdb lists TRBD2, though no DNA is available to test this call. The germline V gene has CDR1 SGHVS and CDR2 FQNEAQ. The CDR3 length is 14 residues. CDR3 sequence: CASSAGLAVYEQYF. Full variable domain (rest looked up from reference TRBV7-8 and TRBJ2-7): GAGVSQSPRYKVAKRGQDVALRCDPISGHVSLFWYQQALGQGPEFLTYFQNEAQLDKSGLPSDRFFAERPEGSVSTLKIQRTQQEDSAVYLCASSAGLAVYEQYFGPGTRLTVT.

The chain has TRBV6-4 and TRBJ2-3; the TCRdb call, TRBD2, lacks DNA for checking. CDR3 length: 14 amino acids. Germline V lookup: CDR1 MRHNA, CDR2 SNTAGT. The chain's CDR3 is CASSEAGGTDTQYF.

CDR3 protein: CASSDGQGEETQYF. This chain joins TRBV10-1 and TRBJ2-5; TCRdb lists TRBD1, though no DNA is available to test this call. Germline V gene data show CDR1 as WNHNN and CDR2 as SYGVQD (reference sequence). The CDR3 contains 14 residues.

The chain carries TRBV4-3 and TRBJ2-3; as DNA is missing, the TRBD1 call by TCRdb cannot be tested. The germline CDR1 and CDR2 sequences are LGHNA and YSLEER. The length of the CDR3 is 16 residues. This CDR3 is CASSQDGGDRTDTQYF.

This chain uses TRBV5-6 with TRBJ1-6; TCRdb's D call of TRBD1 is untestable without DNA. Looked up from germline, CDR1 is SGHDT and CDR2 is YYEEEE. CDR3 length: 14 residues. CDR3 sequence reads: CASSQGQGFSPLHF. Based on the CDR3 plus reference TRBV5-6 and TRBJ1-6, the full variable domain is DAGVTQSPTHLIKTRGQQVTLRCSPKSGHDTVSWYQQALGQGPQFIFQYYEEEERQRGNFPDRFSGHQFPNYSSELNVNALLLGDSALYLCASSQGQGFSPLHFGNGTRLTVT.

The chain is built from TRBV5-5 and TRBJ2-4; there is no DNA to check the TCRdb D call of TRBD1. The length of the CDR3 is 15 residues. Germline lookup yields CDR1 SGHKS and CDR2 YYEKEE (reference sequence). CDR3 amino acids: CASRPGQGAPDIQYF.

The CDR3 sequence is CSANGPYLNTEAFF. The rearrangement links TRBV20-1 to TRBJ1-1; TCRdb proposes TRBD1, but this gene call is untestable without DNA. Looked up from germline, CDR1 is DFQATT and CDR2 is SNEGSKA (reference sequence). The CDR3 contains 14 residues.

The V gene is TRBV6-5, the J gene TRBJ2-5; checking the TCRdb D call of TRBD2 is not possible without DNA. This CDR3 has 14 residues. Germline V gives CDR1 MNHEY, CDR2 SVGAGI. CDR3 loop: CASSYSVGAETQYF.

This sequence joins TRBV12-3 or TRBV12-4 and TRBJ2-3; the TCRdb D gene call, TRBD2, has no DNA to confirm it. The CDR3 extends over 15 amino acids. The CDR3 spells CASSNPGLFTDTQYF.

The chain links TRBV3-1 to TRBJ2-3; the D call of TRBD2 rests on TCRdb alone, since no DNA is present to check it. CDR3 size: 18 residues. Germline-derived CDR1 and CDR2 are LGHDT and YNNKEL (reference sequence). CDR3 residues: CASSQGAPAGGPTDTQYF.

The rearrangement joins TRBV10-3 to TRBJ2-1; TCRdb indicates TRBD1, and absent DNA this call remains unverified. The CDR3 sequence is 16 residues long. Germline CDR1 and CDR2: ENHRY and SYGVKD. The CDR3 sequence: CAISEIREQGYNEQFF.

The genes are TRBV29-1 and TRBJ2-5; TCRdb selects TRBD1, and the lack of DNA leaves this call unchecked. The CDR3 runs to 11 residues. Germline values: CDR1 SQVTM, CDR2 ANQGSEA. The CDR3 loop is CSVRTSETQYF.

This CDR3 is CASSLMGGSTGELFF. The V call is TRBV11-2, the J call TRBJ2-2; the D call from TCRdb, TRBD1, cannot be confirmed without DNA. The CDR3 has 15 amino acids. Germline V gives CDR1 SGHAT, CDR2 FQNNGV.

This chain uses TRBV20-1 with TRBJ2-3; TCRdb picks TRBD1, but there is no DNA to check that call. This CDR3 is 13 amino acids long. CDR1 is DFQATT and CDR2 is SNEGSKA in the germline V gene (reference sequence). The CDR3 loop is CSARPIREDTQYF.

The genes are TRBV20-1 and TRBJ1-2; TCRdb returns TRBD1, unconfirmable since there is no DNA. There are 12 residues in the CDR3. Germline CDR1 DFQATT, CDR2 SNEGSKA (reference sequence). CDR3: CSARSPPGGYTF.

The rearrangement joins TRBV20-1 to TRBJ2-5; with no DNA, the TCRdb D assignment of TRBD1 cannot be verified. Germline CDR1 reads DFQATT; CDR2 reads SNEGSKA (reference sequence). This CDR3 is 13 amino acids long. The CDR3 region is CSGGQGPQETQYF.

The chain recombines TRBV30 with TRBJ2-3; checking the TCRdb D call of TRBD2 is not possible without DNA. The CDR3 has 15 amino acids. Germline V gives CDR1 GTSNPN, CDR2 SVGIG (reference sequence). The CDR3 sequence is CAWRLLASLTDTQYF. Full variable domain (missing parts from reference TRBV30 and TRBJ2-3): SQTIHQWPATLVQPVGSPLSLECTVEGTSNPNLYWYRQAAGRGLQLLFYSVGIGQISSEVPQNLSASRPQDRQFILSSKKLLLSDSGFYLCAWRLLASLTDTQYFGPGTRLTVL.

J is TRBJ2-7 and V is TRBV19; TCRdb designates TRBD1, a call that cannot be tested without DNA. The CDR3 totals 13 residues. Germline V CDR1 and CDR2: LNHDA, SQIVND (reference sequence). CDR3 sequence: CASSMSGRNEQYF.

The chain has TRBV7-9 and TRBJ1-3; without DNA, the TCRdb call of TRBD1 cannot be checked. Looked up from germline, CDR1 is SEHNR and CDR2 is FQNEAQ (reference sequence). This CDR3 comprises 13 residues. CDR3: CASSLIPRNTIYF. The whole variable domain, filled in from reference TRBV7-9 and TRBJ1-3, reads DTGVSQNPRHKITKRGQNVTFRCDPISEHNRLYWYRQTLGQGPEFLTYFQNEAQLEKSRLLSDRFSAERPKGSFSTLEIQRTEQGDSAMYLCASSLIPRNTIYFGEGSWLTVV.